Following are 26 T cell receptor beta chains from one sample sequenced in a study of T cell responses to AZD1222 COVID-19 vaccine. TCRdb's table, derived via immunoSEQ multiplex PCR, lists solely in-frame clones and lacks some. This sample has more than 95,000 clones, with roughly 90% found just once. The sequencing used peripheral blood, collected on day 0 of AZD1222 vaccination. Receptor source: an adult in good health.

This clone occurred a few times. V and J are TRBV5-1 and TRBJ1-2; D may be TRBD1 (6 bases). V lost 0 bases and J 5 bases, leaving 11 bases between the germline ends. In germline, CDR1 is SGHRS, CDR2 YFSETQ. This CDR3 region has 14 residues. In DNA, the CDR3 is TGCGCCAGCAGCTTGGTTACAGGGTCTTATGGCTACACCTTC. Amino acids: CASSLVTGSYGYTF.

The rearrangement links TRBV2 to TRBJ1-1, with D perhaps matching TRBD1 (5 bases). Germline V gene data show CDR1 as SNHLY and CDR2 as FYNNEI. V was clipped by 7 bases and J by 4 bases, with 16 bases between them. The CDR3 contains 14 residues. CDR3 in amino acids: CASNIERGGTEAFF. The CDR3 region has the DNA TGTGCCAGCAACATCGAACGGGGGGGCACTGAAGCTTTCTTT.

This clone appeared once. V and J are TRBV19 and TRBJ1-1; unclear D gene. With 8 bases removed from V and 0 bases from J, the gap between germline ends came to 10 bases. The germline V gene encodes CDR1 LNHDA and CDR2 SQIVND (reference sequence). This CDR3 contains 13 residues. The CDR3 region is CASGRVLNTEAFF. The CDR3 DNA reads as TGTGCCAGTGGTCGAGTGCTGAACACTGAAGCTTTCTTT.

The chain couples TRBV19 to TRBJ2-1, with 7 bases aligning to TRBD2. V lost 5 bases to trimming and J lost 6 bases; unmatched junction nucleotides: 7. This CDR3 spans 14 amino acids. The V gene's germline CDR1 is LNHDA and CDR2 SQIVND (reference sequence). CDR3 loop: CASSFGGGFNEQFF. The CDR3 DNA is TGTGCCAGTAGTTTCGGCGGGGGATTCAATGAGCAGTTCTTC.

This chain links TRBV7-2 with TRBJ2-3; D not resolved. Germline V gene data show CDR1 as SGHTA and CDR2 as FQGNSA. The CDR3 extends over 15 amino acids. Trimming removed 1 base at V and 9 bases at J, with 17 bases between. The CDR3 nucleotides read TGTGCCAGCAGCTTAGATGTGGTTCGAACGGAGACGCAGTATTTT. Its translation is CASSLDVVRTETQYF.

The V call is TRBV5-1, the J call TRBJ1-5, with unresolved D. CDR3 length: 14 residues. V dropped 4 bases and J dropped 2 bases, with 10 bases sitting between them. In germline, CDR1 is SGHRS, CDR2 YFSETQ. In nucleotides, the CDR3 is TGCGCCAGCAGCCTCGGGGAGGGCAATCAGCCCCAGCATTTT. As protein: CASSLGEGNQPQHF.

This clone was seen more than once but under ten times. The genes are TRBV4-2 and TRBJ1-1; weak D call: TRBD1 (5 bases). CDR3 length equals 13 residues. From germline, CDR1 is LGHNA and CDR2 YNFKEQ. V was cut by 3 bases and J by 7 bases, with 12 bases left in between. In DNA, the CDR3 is TGTGCCAGCAGCCACCAGGGATTTGATGAAGCTTTCTTT. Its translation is CASSHQGFDEAFF.

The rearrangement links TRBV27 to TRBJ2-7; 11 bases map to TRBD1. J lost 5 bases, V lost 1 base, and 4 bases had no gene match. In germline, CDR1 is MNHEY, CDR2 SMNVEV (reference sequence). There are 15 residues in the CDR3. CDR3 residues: CASSLFGTGGNEQYF. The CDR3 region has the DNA TGTGCCAGCAGTTTATTTGGGACAGGGGGGAACGAGCAGTACTTC.

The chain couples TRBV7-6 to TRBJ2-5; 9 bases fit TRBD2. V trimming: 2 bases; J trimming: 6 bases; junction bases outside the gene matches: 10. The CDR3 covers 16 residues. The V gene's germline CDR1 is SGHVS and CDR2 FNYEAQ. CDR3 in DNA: TGTGCCAGCAGCTTATTAGGAGCGGGGGGTCAACAGACCCAGTACTTC. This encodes CASSLLGAGGQQTQYF.

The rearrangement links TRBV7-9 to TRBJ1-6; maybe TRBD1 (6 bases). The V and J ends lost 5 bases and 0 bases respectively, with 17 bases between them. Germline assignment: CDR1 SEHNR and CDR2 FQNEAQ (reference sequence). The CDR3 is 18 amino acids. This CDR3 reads CASSRTERGYSYNSPLHF. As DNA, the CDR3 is TGTGCCAGCAGCCGGACCGAGAGGGGGTACTCCTATAATTCACCCCTCCACTTT.

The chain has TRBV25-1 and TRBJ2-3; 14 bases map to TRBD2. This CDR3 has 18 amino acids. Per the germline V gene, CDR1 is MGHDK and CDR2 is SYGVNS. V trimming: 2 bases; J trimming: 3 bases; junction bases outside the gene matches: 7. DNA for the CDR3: TGTGCCAGCAGTGAACCCCAGACTAGCGGGGGGGCAACAGATACGCAGTATTTT. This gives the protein CASSEPQTSGGATDTQYF.

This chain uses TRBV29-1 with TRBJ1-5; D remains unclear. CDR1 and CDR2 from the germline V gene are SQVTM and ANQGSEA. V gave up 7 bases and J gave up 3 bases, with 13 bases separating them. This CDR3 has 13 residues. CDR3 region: CSATTSPNQPQHF. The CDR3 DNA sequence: TGCAGCGCGACCACCTCTCCCAATCAGCCCCAGCATTTT. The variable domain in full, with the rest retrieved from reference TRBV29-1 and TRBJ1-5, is SAVISQKPSRDICQRGTSLTIQCQVDSQVTMMFWYRQQPGQSLTLIATANQGSEATYESGFVIDKFPISRPNLTFSTLTVSNMSPEDSSIYLCSATTSPNQPQHFGDGTRLSIL.

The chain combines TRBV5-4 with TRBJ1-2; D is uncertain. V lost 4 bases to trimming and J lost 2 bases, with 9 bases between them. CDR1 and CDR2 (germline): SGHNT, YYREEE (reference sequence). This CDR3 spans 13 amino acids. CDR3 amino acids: CASSPDGNYGYTF. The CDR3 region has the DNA TGTGCCAGCAGCCCGGACGGGAACTATGGCTACACCTTC. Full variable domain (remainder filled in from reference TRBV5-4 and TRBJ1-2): ETGVTQSPTHLIKTRGQQVTLRCSSQSGHNTVSWYQQALGQGPQFIFQYYREEENGRGNFPPRFSGLQFPNYSSELNVNALELDDSALYLCASSPDGNYGYTFGSGTRLTVV.

The DNA for the CDR3 is TGTGCCAGCAGCCAAGTCTCCGATTCACCCCTCCACTTT. Protein sequence: CASSQVSDSPLHF. V gene TRBV3-1 (or the pseudogene TRBV3-2) combines with J gene TRBJ1-6; D gene ambiguous. Trimming shortened V by 1 base and J by 8 bases, and 6 bases separated the two germline ends. The CDR3 sequence is 13 residues long. Germline V CDR1 and CDR2: LGHDT, YNNKEL (reference sequence).

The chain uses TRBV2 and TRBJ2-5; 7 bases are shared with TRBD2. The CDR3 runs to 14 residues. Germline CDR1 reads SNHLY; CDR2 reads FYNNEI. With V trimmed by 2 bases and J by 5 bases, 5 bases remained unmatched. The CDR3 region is CASSELAAQETQYF. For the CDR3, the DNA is TGTGCCAGCAGTGAACTAGCGGCCCAGGAGACCCAGTACTTC.

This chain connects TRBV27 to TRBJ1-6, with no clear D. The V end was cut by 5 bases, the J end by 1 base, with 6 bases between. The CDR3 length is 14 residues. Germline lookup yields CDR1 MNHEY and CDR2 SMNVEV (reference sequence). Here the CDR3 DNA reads TGTGCCAGCAGTGGGAGTTCCTATAATTCACCCCTCCACTTT. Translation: CASSGSSYNSPLHF.

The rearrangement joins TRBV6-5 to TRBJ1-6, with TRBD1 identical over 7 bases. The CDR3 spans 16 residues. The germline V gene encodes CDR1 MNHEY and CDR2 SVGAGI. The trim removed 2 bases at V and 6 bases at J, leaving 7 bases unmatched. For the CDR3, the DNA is TGTGCCAGCAGTTACGGCCGACAGGGAGGTAATTCACCCCTCCACTTT. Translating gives CASSYGRQGGNSPLHF.

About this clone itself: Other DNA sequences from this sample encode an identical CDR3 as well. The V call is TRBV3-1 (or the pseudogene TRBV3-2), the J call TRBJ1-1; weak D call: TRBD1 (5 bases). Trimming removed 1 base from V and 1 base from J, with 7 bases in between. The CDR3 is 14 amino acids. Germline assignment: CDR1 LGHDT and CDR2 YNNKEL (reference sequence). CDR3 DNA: TGTGCCAGCAGCCAAGTCGGGGGGAACACTGAAGCTTTCTTT. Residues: CASSQVGGNTEAFF.

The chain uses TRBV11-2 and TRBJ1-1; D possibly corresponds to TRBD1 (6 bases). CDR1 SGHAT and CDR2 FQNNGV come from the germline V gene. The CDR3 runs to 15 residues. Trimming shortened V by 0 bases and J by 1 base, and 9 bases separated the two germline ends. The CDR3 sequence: CASSLEGQKNTEAFF. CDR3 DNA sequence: TGTGCCAGCAGCTTAGAGGGACAAAAGAACACTGAAGCTTTCTTT.

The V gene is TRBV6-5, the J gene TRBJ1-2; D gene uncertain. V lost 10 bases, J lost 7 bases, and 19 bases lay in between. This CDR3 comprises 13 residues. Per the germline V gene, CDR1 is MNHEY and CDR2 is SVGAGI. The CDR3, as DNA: TGTGCCACCCTACTACTGGGCCGTTTTGGCTACACCTTC. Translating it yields CATLLLGRFGYTF.

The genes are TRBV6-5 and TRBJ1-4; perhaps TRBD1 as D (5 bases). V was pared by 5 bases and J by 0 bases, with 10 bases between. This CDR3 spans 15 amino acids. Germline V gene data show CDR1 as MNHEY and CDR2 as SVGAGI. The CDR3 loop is CASSRRGSTNEKLFF. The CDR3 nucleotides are TGTGCCAGCAGTAGGCGGGGGTCAACTAATGAAAAACTGTTTTTT.

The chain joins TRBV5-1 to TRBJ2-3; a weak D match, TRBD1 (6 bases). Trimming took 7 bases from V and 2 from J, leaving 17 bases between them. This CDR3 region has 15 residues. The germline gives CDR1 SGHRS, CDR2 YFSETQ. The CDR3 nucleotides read TGCGCCAGCGCACCGGTGGGGGCCACCACAGATACGCAGTATTTT. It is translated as CASAPVGATTDTQYF.

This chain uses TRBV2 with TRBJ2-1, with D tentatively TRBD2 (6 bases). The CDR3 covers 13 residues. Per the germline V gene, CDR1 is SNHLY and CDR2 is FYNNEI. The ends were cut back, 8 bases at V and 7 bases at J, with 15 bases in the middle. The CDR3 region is CASRLGGGNEQFF. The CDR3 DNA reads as TGTGCCAGCCGACTAGGTGGGGGGAATGAGCAGTTCTTC.

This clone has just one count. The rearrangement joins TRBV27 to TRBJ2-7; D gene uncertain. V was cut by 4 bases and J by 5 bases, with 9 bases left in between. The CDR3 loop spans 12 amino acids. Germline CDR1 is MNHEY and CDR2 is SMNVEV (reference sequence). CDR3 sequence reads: CASSYSGNEQYF. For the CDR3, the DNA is TGTGCCAGCAGTTATAGTGGTAACGAGCAGTACTTC.

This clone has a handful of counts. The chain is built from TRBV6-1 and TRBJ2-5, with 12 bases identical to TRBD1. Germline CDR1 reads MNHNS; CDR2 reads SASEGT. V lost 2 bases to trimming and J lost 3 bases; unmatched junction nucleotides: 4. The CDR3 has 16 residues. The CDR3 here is CASSEWDRGREETQYF. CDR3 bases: TGTGCCAGCAGTGAATGGGACAGGGGGCGGGAAGAGACCCAGTACTTC.

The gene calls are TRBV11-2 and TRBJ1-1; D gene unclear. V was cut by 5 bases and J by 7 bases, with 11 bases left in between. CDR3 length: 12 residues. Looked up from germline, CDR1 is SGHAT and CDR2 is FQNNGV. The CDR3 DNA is TGTGCCAGCAGCCTTTGGTCCGTTGAAGCTTTCTTT. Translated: CASSLWSVEAFF. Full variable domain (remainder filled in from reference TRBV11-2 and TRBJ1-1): EAGVAQSPRYKIIEKRQSVAFWCNPISGHATLYWYQQILGQGPKLLIQFQNNGVVDDSQLPKDRFSAERLKGVDSTLKIQPAKLEDSAVYLCASSLWSVEAFFGQGTRLTVV.